The text below deals with one T cell receptor beta chain. Its antigen is unidentified. Sequencing was preceded by expansion of antigen-specific CD4+ T cells with viral peptide pools in the ViraFEST assay. Culture proceeded for 10 days, and CD4+ T cells were then isolated. Participants received two doses of either the BNT162b2 or mRNA-1273 vaccine. Vaccinees lacked prior SARS-CoV-2 infection and tested negative for nucleocapsid antibodies. The sample originates from a study of vaccination effects on CD4 cells after COVID-19. Profiling relied on immunoSEQ multiplex PCR, and the TCRdb table lists in-frame clones only, not all of them. The table has about 46,000 clones, under 85% seen once. General study findings and limits: Marked contraction was observed in infection-induced and vaccine-induced clones late after vaccination.

The trim removed 3 bases at V and 4 bases at J, leaving 9 bases unmatched. The V gene's germline CDR1 is SGHRS and CDR2 YFSETQ. The CDR3 totals 16 residues. The receptor was isolated from a human donor who received a COVID-19 vaccine. This specimen was CD4+ T cells from PBMCs cultured with HCoV-OC43 spike peptides, taken after COVID-19 vaccination. Described subset: HCoV-OC43 spike overlapping peptide pool stimulation. This rearrangement joins TRBV5-1 to TRBJ2-2, with TRBD2 matching over 7 bases. The chain's CDR3 is CASSYLGEGRTGELFF. Here the CDR3 DNA reads TGCGCCAGCAGCTACTTAGGGGAGGGTCGCACCGGGGAGCTGTTTTTT.